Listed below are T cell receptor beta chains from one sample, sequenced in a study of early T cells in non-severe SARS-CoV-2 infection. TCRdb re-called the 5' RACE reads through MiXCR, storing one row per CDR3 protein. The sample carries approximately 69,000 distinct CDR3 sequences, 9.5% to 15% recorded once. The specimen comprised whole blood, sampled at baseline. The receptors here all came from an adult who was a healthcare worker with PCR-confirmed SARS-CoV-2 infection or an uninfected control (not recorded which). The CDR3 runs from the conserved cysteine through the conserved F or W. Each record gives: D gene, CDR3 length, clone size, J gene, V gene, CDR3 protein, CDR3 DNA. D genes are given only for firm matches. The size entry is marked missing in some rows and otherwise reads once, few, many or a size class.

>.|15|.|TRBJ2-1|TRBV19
CASSPGGYSYNEQFF
TGTGCCTCTTCCCCCGGGGGTTACTCCTACAATGAGCAGTTCTTC
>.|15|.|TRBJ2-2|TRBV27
CASSLSRGAHGELFF
TGTGCCAGCAGTTTATCAAGAGGGGCCCACGGGGAGCTGTTTTTT
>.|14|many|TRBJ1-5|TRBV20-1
CSARKGLGNQPQHF
TGCAGTGCTAGGAAGGGGCTTGGCAATCAGCCCCAGCATTTT
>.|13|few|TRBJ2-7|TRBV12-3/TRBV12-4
CASSRDQGLEQYF
TGTGCCAGCAGCCGGGATCAAGGACTCGAGCAGTACTTC
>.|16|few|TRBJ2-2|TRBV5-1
CASSRDGSTNTGELFF
TGCGCCAGCAGCCGGGACGGCTCCACGAACACCGGGGAGCTGTTTTTT
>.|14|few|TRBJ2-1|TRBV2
CASSPNARENEQFF
TGTGCCAGCAGTCCCAACGCTAGAGAGAATGAGCAGTTCTTC
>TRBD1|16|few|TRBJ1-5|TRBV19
CASSRAPTGGKQPQHF
TGTGCCAGTAGCCGAGCCCCGACAGGGGGGAAGCAGCCCCAGCATTTT
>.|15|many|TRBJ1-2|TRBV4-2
CASSQAQITNYGYTF
TGTGCCAGCAGCCAAGCACAGATCACTAACTATGGCTACACCTTC
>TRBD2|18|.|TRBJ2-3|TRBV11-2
CASSLASRSGGAADTQYF
TGTGCCAGCAGCTTAGCTTCGAGAAGCGGGGGGGCTGCAGATACGCAGTATTTT
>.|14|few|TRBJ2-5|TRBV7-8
CASSLRGGMETQYF
TGTGCCAGCAGCTTAAGGGGTGGCATGGAGACCCAGTACTTC
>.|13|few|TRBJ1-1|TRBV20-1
CSARSRGNTEAFF
TGCAGTGCTAGGTCCAGGGGGAACACTGAAGCTTTCTTT
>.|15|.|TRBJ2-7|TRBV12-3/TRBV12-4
CASSLKGVSSYEQYF
TGTGCCAGCAGTTTAAAGGGGGTTAGCTCCTACGAGCAGTACTTC
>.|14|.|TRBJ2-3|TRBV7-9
CASSPRRSADTQYF
TGTGCCAGCAGCCCCCGGCGGTCGGCAGATACGCAGTATTTT
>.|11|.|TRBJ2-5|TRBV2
CASQVSETQYF
TGTGCCAGCCAAGTCTCAGAGACCCAGTACTTC
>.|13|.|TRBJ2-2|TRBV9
CASSVVSAGELFF
TGTGCCAGCAGCGTAGTATCTGCCGGGGAGCTGTTTTTT
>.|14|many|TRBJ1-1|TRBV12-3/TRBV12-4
CASIISLPNTEAFF
TGTGCCAGCATTATAAGCCTGCCGAACACTGAAGCTTTCTTT
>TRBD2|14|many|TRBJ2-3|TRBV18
CASSGGLASDTQYF
TGTGCCAGCTCAGGAGGACTAGCTTCCGATACGCAGTATTTT
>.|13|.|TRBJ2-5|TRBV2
CASSRQFKETQYF
TGTGCCAGCAGTCGGCAGTTTAAGGAGACCCAGTACTTC
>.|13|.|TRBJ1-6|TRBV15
CATSAYRDSPLHF
TGTGCCACCAGCGCATACCGGGATTCACCCCTCCACTTT
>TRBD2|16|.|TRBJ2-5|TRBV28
CASSLFGLVAQETQYF
TGTGCCAGCAGTTTATTCGGACTAGTTGCCCAAGAGACCCAGTACTTC
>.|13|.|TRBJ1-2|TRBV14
CASSQGISYGYTF
TGTGCCAGCAGCCAAGGTATCAGCTATGGCTACACCTTC
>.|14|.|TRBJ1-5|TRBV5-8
CASSLGMRSQPQHF
TGTGCCAGCAGCTTGGGCATGAGGAGTCAGCCCCAGCATTTT
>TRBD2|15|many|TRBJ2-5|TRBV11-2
CASSTGLAGVETQYF
TGTGCCAGCAGCACCGGACTAGCGGGGGTAGAGACCCAGTACTTC
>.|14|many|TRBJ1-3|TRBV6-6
CASSYSSSGNTIYF
TGTGCCAGCAGTTACTCGAGCTCTGGAAACACCATATATTTT
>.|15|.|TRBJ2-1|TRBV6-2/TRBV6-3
CASTADRLESNEQFF
TGTGCCAGCACTGCCGACAGGCTCGAATCTAATGAGCAGTTCTTC
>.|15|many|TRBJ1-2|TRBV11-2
CASSLGWQTSYGYTF
TGTGCCAGCAGCTTAGGGTGGCAGACCAGCTATGGCTACACCTTC
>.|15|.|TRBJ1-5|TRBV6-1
CASPAAGGDNQPQHF
TGTGCCAGCCCCGCCGCCGGGGGGGACAATCAGCCCCAGCATTTT
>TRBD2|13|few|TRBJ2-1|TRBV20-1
CSARPYLGGELFF
TGCAGTGCTAGACCCTACCTCGGGGGGGAACTGTTCTTC
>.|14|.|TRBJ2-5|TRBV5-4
CASSFGTSQETQYF
TGTGCCAGCAGCTTTGGGACGTCTCAAGAGACCCAGTACTTC
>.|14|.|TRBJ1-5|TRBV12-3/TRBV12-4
CASSLKDNNQPQHF
TGTGCCAGCAGTTTGAAGGACAACAATCAGCCCCAGCATTTT
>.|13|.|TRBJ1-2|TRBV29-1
CSVPQPGDYGYTF
TGCAGCGTACCCCAACCAGGGGACTATGGCTACACCTTC
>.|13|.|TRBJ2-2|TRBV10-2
CASMAINTGELFF
TGCGCCAGCATGGCCATCAACACCGGGGAGCTGTTTTTT
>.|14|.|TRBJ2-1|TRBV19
CASSFGGPFNEQFF
TGTGCCAGTAGTTTCGGGGGGCCCTTCAATGAGCAGTTCTTC
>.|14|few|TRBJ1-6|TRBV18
CASSRSSYNSPLHF
TGTGCCAGCTCACGGAGCTCCTATAATTCACCCCTCCACTTT
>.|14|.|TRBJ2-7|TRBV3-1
CASSQGLVGHEQYF
TGTGCCAGCAGCCAAGGTCTTGTAGGCCACGAGCAGTACTTC
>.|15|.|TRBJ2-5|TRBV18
CASSPLGGGGETQYF
TGTGCCAGCTCACCTCTCGGAGGGGGAGGAGAGACCCAGTACTTC
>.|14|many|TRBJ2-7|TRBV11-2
CASSLARGSYEQYF
TGTGCCAGCAGCTTAGCACGGGGGTCCTACGAGCAGTACTTC
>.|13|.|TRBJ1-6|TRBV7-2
CASGTVYNSPLHF
TGTGCCAGTGGTACAGTTTATAATTCACCCCTCCACTTT
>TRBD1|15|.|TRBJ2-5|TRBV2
CASSINRGRGETQYF
TGTGCCAGCAGCATAAACAGGGGTCGGGGAGAGACCCAGTACTTC
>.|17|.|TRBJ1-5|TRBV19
CASSILPKGQLSQPQHF
TGTGCCAGTAGTATACTTCCGAAGGGGCAGTTGAGTCAGCCCCAGCATTTT
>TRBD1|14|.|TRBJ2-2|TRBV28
CASSSRTGTGELFF
TGTGCCAGCAGTTCCCGGACAGGGACCGGGGAGCTGTTTTTT
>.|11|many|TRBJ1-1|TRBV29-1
CSVEVITEAFF
TGCAGCGTTGAAGTAATAACTGAAGCTTTCTTT